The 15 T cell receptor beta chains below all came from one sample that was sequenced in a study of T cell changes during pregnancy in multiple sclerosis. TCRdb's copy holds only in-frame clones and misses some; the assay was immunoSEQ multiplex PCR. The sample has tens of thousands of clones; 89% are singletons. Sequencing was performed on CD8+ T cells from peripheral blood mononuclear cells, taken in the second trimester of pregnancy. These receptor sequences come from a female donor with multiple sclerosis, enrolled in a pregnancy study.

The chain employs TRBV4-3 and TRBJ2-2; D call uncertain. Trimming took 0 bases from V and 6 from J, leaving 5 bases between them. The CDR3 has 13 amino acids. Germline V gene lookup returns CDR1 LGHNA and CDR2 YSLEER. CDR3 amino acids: CASSQDSPGELFF. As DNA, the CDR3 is TGCGCCAGCAGCCAAGATAGTCCCGGGGAGCTGTTTTTT.

The CDR3 nucleotides read TGTGCCAGCAGCGTAGAACTAGCGACTGACGAGCAGTACTTC. It encodes CASSVELATDEQYF. The chain uses TRBV9 and TRBJ2-7; 7 bases agree with TRBD2. With 0 bases clipped from V and 5 bases from J, the junction kept 5 bases outside the gene matches. CDR3 length equals 14 residues. Germline CDR1 SGDLS, CDR2 YYNGEE.

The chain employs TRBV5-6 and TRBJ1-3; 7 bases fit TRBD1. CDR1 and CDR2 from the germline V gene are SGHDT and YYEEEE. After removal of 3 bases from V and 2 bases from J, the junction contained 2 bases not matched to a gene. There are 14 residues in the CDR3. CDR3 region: CASSSGQPGNTIYF. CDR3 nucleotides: TGTGCCAGCAGCTCGGGACAGCCTGGAAACACCATATATTTT.

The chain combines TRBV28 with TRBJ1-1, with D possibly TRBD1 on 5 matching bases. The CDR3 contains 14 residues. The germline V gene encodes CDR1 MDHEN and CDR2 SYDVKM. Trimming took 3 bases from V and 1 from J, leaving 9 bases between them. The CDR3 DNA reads TGTGCCAGCAGTTTCTCCGACAGGAACACTGAAGCTTTCTTT. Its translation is CASSFSDRNTEAFF.

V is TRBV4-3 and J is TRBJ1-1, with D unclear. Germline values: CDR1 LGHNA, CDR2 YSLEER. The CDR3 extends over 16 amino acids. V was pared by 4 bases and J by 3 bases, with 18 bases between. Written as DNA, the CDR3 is TGCGCCAGCAGCCCACGACAAGGAGGGTTTTACACTGAAGCTTTCTTT. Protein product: CASSPRQGGFYTEAFF.

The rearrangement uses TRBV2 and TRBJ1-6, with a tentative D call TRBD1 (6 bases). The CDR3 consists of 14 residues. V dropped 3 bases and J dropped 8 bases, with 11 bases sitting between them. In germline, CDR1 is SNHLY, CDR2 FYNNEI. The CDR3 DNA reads TGTGCCAGCAGTGAGGGAACAGGGTATTCACCCCTCCACTTT. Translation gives CASSEGTGYSPLHF.

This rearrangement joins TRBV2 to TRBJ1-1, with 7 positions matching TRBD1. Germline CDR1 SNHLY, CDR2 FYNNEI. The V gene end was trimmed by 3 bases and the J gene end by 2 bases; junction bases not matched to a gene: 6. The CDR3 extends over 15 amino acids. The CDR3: CASSDTGVVNTEAFF. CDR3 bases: TGTGCCAGCAGTGATACAGGGGTTGTAAACACTGAAGCTTTCTTT.

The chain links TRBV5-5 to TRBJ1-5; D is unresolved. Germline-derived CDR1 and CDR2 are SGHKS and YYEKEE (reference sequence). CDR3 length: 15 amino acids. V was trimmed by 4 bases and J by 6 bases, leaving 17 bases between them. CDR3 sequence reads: CASSPGEGRGQPQHF. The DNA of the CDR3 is TGTGCCAGCAGCCCCGGGGAGGGAAGAGGTCAGCCCCAGCATTTT. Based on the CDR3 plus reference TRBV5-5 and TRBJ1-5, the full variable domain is DAGVTQSPTHLIKTRGQQVTLRCSPISGHKSVSWYQQVLGQGPQFIFQYYEKEERGRGNFPDRFSARQFPNYSSELNVNALLLGDSALYLCASSPGEGRGQPQHFGDGTRLSIL.

This CDR3 is CASSAGLLNTEAFF. The CDR3 DNA reads TGTGCCAGTAGTGCGGGACTCTTGAACACTGAAGCTTTCTTT. The V gene is TRBV19, the J gene TRBJ1-1; possible D gene TRBD1, 5 bases. This CDR3 is 14 amino acids long. Germline-derived CDR1 and CDR2 are LNHDA and SQIVND (reference sequence). V was cut by 5 bases and J by 0 bases, with 10 bases left in between.

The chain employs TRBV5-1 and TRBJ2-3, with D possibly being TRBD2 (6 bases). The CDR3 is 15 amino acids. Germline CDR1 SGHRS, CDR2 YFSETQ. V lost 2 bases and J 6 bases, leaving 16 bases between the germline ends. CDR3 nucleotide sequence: TGCGCCAGCAGCTTATTAACGGGAGTGGGGGATACGCAGTATTTT. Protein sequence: CASSLLTGVGDTQYF.

The CDR3 nucleotides are TGTGCCAGTAGTATCTCGAGCTTCGTGGGAGTCCCGAATGAGCAGTTCTTC. Protein product: CASSISSFVGVPNEQFF. The chain joins TRBV19 to TRBJ2-1; tentatively, D is TRBD2 (5 bases). The germline V gene encodes CDR1 LNHDA and CDR2 SQIVND (reference sequence). CDR3 length: 17 amino acids. Trimming took 3 bases from V and 7 from J, leaving 22 bases between them.

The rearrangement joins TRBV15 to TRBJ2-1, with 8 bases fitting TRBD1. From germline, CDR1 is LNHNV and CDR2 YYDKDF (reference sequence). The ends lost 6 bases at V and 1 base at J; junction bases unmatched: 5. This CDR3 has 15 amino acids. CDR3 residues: CATSPRTGSYNEQFF. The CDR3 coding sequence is TGTGCCACCAGTCCCAGGACAGGGTCCTACAATGAGCAGTTCTTC.

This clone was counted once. The CDR3 DNA reads as TGTGCCAGCAGCTTAGGGCAGGGGGACGGCTACACCTTC. Amino acid sequence: CASSLGQGDGYTF. V usage is TRBV11-2 and J usage is TRBJ1-2; 7 positions match TRBD1. This CDR3 region has 13 residues. Germline-derived CDR1 and CDR2 are SGHAT and FQNNGV. V was pared by 1 base and J by 8 bases, with 4 bases of the junction left unmatched.

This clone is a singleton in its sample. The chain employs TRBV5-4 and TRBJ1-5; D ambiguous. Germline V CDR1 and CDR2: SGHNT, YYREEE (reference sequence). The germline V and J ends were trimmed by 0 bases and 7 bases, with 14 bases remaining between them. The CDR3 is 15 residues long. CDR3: CASSLDSAPGQPQHF. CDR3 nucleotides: TGTGCCAGCAGCTTGGACAGCGCCCCGGGGCAGCCCCAGCATTTT. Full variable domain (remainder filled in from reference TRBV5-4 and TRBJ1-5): ETGVTQSPTHLIKTRGQQVTLRCSSQSGHNTVSWYQQALGQGPQFIFQYYREEENGRGNFPPRFSGLQFPNYSSELNVNALELDDSALYLCASSLDSAPGQPQHFGDGTRLSIL.

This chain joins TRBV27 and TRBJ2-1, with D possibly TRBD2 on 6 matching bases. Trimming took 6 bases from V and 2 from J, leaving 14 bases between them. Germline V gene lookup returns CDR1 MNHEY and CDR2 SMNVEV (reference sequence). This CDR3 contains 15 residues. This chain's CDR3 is CASSLGGETYNEQFF. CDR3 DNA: TGTGCCAGCAGCTTGGGGGGAGAGACCTACAATGAGCAGTTCTTC.